These T cell receptor beta chains were read from a single sample in a study of vaccination effects on CD4 cells after COVID-19. These receptors are not linked to any known antigen. Libraries were prepared by immunoSEQ multiplex PCR; TCRdb keeps only in-frame clonotypes and omits some of them. The repertoire has 25,000 to 30,000 clones, almost 75% of them found once; the top ten carry around 15%. This specimen was CD4+ T cells from PBMCs cultured with HCoV-229E spike peptides, taken after COVID-19 vaccination. The receptors were sampled from a human donor who received a COVID-19 vaccine. The CDR3 runs from the conserved cysteine through the conserved F or W. The D gene is left open where the match is weak. Clone size is shown for a subset of rows, as once, few, many or a class of expanded clone.

TRBV5-4	TRBJ2-2	NA	NA	TGTGCCAGCTCCTGGGACATGAACACCGGGGAGCTGTTTTTT	CASSWDMNTGELFF
TRBV20-1	TRBJ1-2	NA	once	TGCAGTGCTAGTACAGGGAAAATGGATGGCTACACCTTC	CSASTGKMDGYTF
TRBV24-1	TRBJ2-1	TRBD1	NA	TGTGCCACCAGTGATTTGCCGGGTCAGGGGGCGCGGGTCTTCTACAATGAGCAGTTCTTC	CATSDLPGQGARVFYNEQFF
TRBV3-1/TRBV3-2	TRBJ1-3	TRBD1	once	TGTGCCAGCAGCCAAGACCGGGGCGACCTGACAGGGTCAGGAAACACCATATATTTT	CASSQDRGDLTGSGNTIYF
TRBV7-2	TRBJ1-4	NA	NA	TGTGCCAGCAGCTTAGCGTTGAGGGCAGTAGATGAAAAACTGTTTTTT	CASSLALRAVDEKLFF
TRBV7-2	TRBJ2-3	TRBD2	NA	TGTGCCAGCAGCTTACTAGCGGGGGGGAATACGCAGTATTTT	CASSLLAGGNTQYF
TRBV5-1	TRBJ2-5	NA	NA	TGCGCCAGCAGCTTAGGGGGTGCTGAAGAGACCCAGTACTTC	CASSLGGAEETQYF
TRBV27	TRBJ2-5	TRBD1	NA	TGTGCCAGCAGTCCCGGACAGGGGAATGCAGAGACCCAGTACTTC	CASSPGQGNAETQYF
TRBV5-1	TRBJ1-5	NA	NA	TGCGCCAGCAGCCCGGACAGCGCTAATCAGCCCCAGCATTTT	CASSPDSANQPQHF
TRBV1	TRBJ1-2	NA	NA	TGCACCAGCAGCCAAGACAGGGGTTATAACTATGGCTACACCTTC	CTSSQDRGYNYGYTF
TRBV7-8	TRBJ1-2	NA	NA	TGTGCCAGCAGCTTAGATGGGAGGGACCGCTATGGCTACACCTTC	CASSLDGRDRYGYTF
TRBV25-1	TRBJ2-5	TRBD1	once	TGTGCCAGCAGTGTCGGGGACAGGGGGCGGGAGACCCAGTACTTC	CASSVGDRGRETQYF
TRBV7-6	TRBJ2-7	NA	once	TGTGCCAGCAGCCGGGACTACGAGCAGTACTTC	CASSRDYEQYF
TRBV3-1/TRBV3-2	TRBJ2-5	TRBD2	NA	TGTGCCAGCAGCCAAGGGACTAGCCCAGAGACCCAGTACTTC	CASSQGTSPETQYF
TRBV6-5	TRBJ1-5	NA	NA	TGTGCCAGCAGTCCACTTCCGCTTGGCAATCAGCCCCAGCATTTT	CASSPLPLGNQPQHF
TRBV5-1	TRBJ1-1	TRBD1	once	TGCGCCAGCAGCTTGGGGGACAGGAGGTCAAACACTGAAGCTTTCTTT	CASSLGDRRSNTEAFF
TRBV3-1/TRBV3-2	TRBJ1-3	TRBD1	few	TGTGCCAGCAGCCAAGAGGCAGGGGGGTACACCATATATTTT	CASSQEAGGYTIYF
TRBV14	TRBJ2-3	TRBD2	NA	TGTGCCAGCAGCTCCCTCGGAGCGGGACTTACTGATACGCAGTATTTT	CASSSLGAGLTDTQYF
TRBV14	TRBJ1-2	NA	NA	TGTGCCAGCAGCCAAGACAGAGGGAACTATGGCTACACCTTC	CASSQDRGNYGYTF
TRBV21-1	TRBJ1-2	NA	once	TGTGCCAGCAGCAAACGTAGAGGGGGCAACTATGGCTACACCTTC	CASSKRRGGNYGYTF
TRBV24-1	TRBJ2-3	TRBD1	NA	TGTGCCACCAGCGGCCTTGGACAGGGGGCTGGAGATACGCAGTATTTT	CATSGLGQGAGDTQYF
TRBV19	TRBJ1-2	NA	NA	TGTGCCAGTAGCGAGGGGGGCTCGCACTATGGCTACACCTTC	CASSEGGSHYGYTF